These 27 T cell receptor beta chains were sequenced from one sample in a study of Ad26.COV2.S vaccination and SARS-CoV-2 variants. Documented treatment: approximately 18 received Ad26.COV2.S at low or high dose, single or two shots; several received placebo; per-sample allocation not given. Sampling was done on day 63 after the first vaccine or placebo injection. The data were produced by immunoSEQ multiplex PCR, yet TCRdb's version contains in-frame clones alone and is incomplete. The sample holds around 340,000 clones, around 89% seen once. The starting material was peripheral blood, obtained in a trial of Ad26.COV2.S vaccine versus placebo. The receptors come from a person between 18 and 59 years old who received the Ad26.COV2.S COVID-19 vaccine or a placebo.

The chain is built from TRBV9 and TRBJ2-5; no reliable D call. Trimming left V 0 bases short and J 7 bases short, with 13 bases between. This CDR3 contains 14 residues. The germline gives CDR1 SGDLS, CDR2 YYNGEE. CDR3 residues: CASSVGAVEGTQYF. The DNA for the CDR3 is TGTGCCAGCAGCGTAGGGGCGGTCGAAGGGACCCAGTACTTC.

The rearrangement links TRBV7-2 to TRBJ2-1; 10 positions match TRBD2. V shed 5 bases and J 7 bases; nucleotides not matched to a gene: 8. Germline V CDR1 and CDR2: SGHTA, FQGNSA. This CDR3 spans 15 amino acids. The CDR3: CASSDSGGQLNEQFF. The CDR3 nucleotides are TGTGCCAGCAGCGATAGCGGGGGGCAGTTGAATGAGCAGTTCTTC.

The chain has TRBV30 and TRBJ1-2; TRBD1 aligns across 7 bases. CDR3 length: 14 amino acids. J lost 2 bases, V lost 3 bases, and 6 bases had no gene match. Germline V CDR1 and CDR2: GTSNPN, SVGIG (reference sequence). CDR3 nucleotides: TGTGCCTGGAGCGGACAGGTTCTCAACTATGGCTACACCTTC. Residues: CAWSGQVLNYGYTF.

The CDR3 region is CASRQTGEYGYTF. The DNA of the CDR3 is TGTGCCAGCAGGCAGACAGGGGAGTATGGCTACACCTTC. V is TRBV28 and J is TRBJ1-2; TRBD1 aligns across 8 bases. This CDR3 comprises 13 residues. The V segment lost 6 bases and the J segment 5 bases; nucleotides outside the gene matches: 5. Germline loops: CDR1 MDHEN, CDR2 SYDVKM.

Details on this clone: Other DNA variants within this sample encode the same CDR3. The rearrangement links TRBV6-6 to TRBJ2-7, with 12 bases that match TRBD1. Germline V gene lookup returns CDR1 MNHNY and CDR2 SVGAGI (reference sequence). The CDR3 has 14 residues. The J segment lost 4 bases and the V segment lost 5 bases, leaving 3 bases of the junction unmatched. The CDR3 is CASSPGQGAYEQYF. CDR3 coding DNA: TGTGCCAGCAGTCCGGGACAGGGGGCATACGAGCAGTACTTC.

This clone was observed a single time. The chain employs TRBV24-1 and TRBJ2-3; 12 nucleotides agree with TRBD2. V was clipped by 4 bases and J by 4 bases; unmatched bases: 8. Germline loops: CDR1 KGHDR, CDR2 SFDVKD. The CDR3 contains 17 residues. The DNA of the CDR3 is TGTGCCACCAGTGACCCTCTAGCGGGAGGGACCGCAGATACGCAGTATTTT. Protein: CATSDPLAGGTADTQYF.

In this sample, this clone turned up a few times. The chain is built from TRBV6-2 or TRBV6-3 and TRBJ1-6; D is unclear. In germline, CDR1 is MNHEY, CDR2 SVGEGT. CDR3 length equals 15 residues. Trimming cost V 0 bases and J 11 bases, with 14 bases left between them. The CDR3, as DNA: TGTGCCAGCAGTTACTCGTACCCCGGGGAGGCACCCCTCCACTTT. It yields the protein CASSYSYPGEAPLHF.

The count of this clone is one. The chain couples TRBV5-5 to TRBJ2-7; D might be TRBD2 (6 bases). Germline CDR1 and CDR2: SGHKS and YYEKEE (reference sequence). V lost 4 bases and J 3 bases, leaving 14 bases between the germline ends. The CDR3 sequence is 14 residues long. The chain's CDR3 is CASSRGLQNYEQYF. The CDR3 DNA follows: TGTGCCAGCAGCCGGGGACTGCAGAACTACGAGCAGTACTTC.

The V call is TRBV5-1, the J call TRBJ1-1; possibly TRBD1 for D (5 bases). Germline CDR1 and CDR2: SGHRS and YFSETQ. V was cut by 4 bases and J by 1 base, with 11 bases left in between. The CDR3 is 14 residues long. The CDR3 DNA follows: TGCGCCAGCAGCCAGGCGACAGCGAACACTGAAGCTTTCTTT. Encoded protein: CASSQATANTEAFF.

This chain uses TRBV12-3 or TRBV12-4 with TRBJ1-1; D not resolved. The V gene lost 6 bases and the J gene lost 4 bases, with 12 bases spanning the gap. The length of the CDR3 is 13 residues. The CDR3 DNA reads as TGTGCCAGCAGGATAGGGTTTAGCACTGAAGCTTTCTTT. It yields the protein CASRIGFSTEAFF.

V is TRBV10-1 and J is TRBJ2-3; D gene unclear. This CDR3 has 13 residues. Looked up from germline, CDR1 is WNHNN and CDR2 is SYGVQD (reference sequence). V lost 4 bases, J lost 11 bases, and 16 bases lay in between. This chain's CDR3 is CASSGGPLEVQYF. The DNA for the CDR3 is TGCGCCAGCAGTGGAGGACCCCTGGAAGTGCAGTATTTT.

The chain employs TRBV28 and TRBJ1-4; 8 nucleotides agree with TRBD1. After removal of 4 bases from V and 8 bases from J, the junction contained 12 bases not matched to a gene. The germline V gene has CDR1 MDHEN and CDR2 SYDVKM. This CDR3 is 16 amino acids long. The CDR3 sequence is CASSSAATGGEEKLFF. DNA of the CDR3: TGTGCCAGCAGTTCCGCGGCCACAGGGGGTGAAGAAAAACTGTTTTTT.

This clone showed up just once. V gene TRBV19 combines with J gene TRBJ1-2, with TRBD1 matching 7 bases. Germline lookup yields CDR1 LNHDA and CDR2 SQIVND (reference sequence). V shed 9 bases and J 1 base; nucleotides not matched to a gene: 5. The CDR3 sequence is 13 residues long. The CDR3 DNA is TGTGCCAGCGCGGGACAGCTTAACTATGGCTACACCTTC. This encodes CASAGQLNYGYTF.

The DNA of the CDR3 is TGTGCCAGCAGCTCAAGTACGGGTAGTCGGCAGTTCTTC. Translating gives CASSSSTGSRQFF. The chain has TRBV7-3 and TRBJ2-1, with unresolved D. The CDR3 sequence is 13 residues long. The V end lost 4 bases, the J end lost 12 bases, and 16 bases lay between the germline ends. Germline CDR1 and CDR2: SGHTA and FQGTGA.

This clone was observed once. This chain uses TRBV10-3 with TRBJ2-1; 7 bases fit TRBD2. The CDR3 has 15 amino acids. After removal of 0 bases from V and 9 bases from J, the junction contained 8 bases not matched to a gene. CDR1 ENHRY and CDR2 SYGVKD come from the germline V gene. The CDR3 spells CAISESRLAAIEQFF. The DNA for the CDR3 is TGTGCCATCAGTGAGTCCCGGCTAGCGGCAATTGAGCAGTTCTTC.

The chain employs TRBV27 and TRBJ2-3; unclear D gene. With 4 bases removed from V and 0 bases from J, the gap between germline ends came to 8 bases. CDR3 length equals 14 residues. Per the germline V gene, CDR1 is MNHEY and CDR2 is SMNVEV (reference sequence). The CDR3 DNA is TGTGCCAGCAGTTCGACACCCAGCACAGATACGCAGTATTTT. Its translation: CASSSTPSTDTQYF.

This chain connects TRBV7-9 to TRBJ2-3; TRBD1 matches 10 bases. Germline CDR1 reads SEHNR; CDR2 reads FQNEAQ (reference sequence). CDR3 length: 16 residues. After removal of 3 bases from V and 4 bases from J, the junction contained 7 bases not matched to a gene. The chain's CDR3 is CASSFGTGAGADTQYF. In DNA, the CDR3 is TGTGCCAGCAGCTTTGGGACAGGGGCAGGAGCAGATACGCAGTATTTT.

The chain links TRBV18 to TRBJ1-4; TRBD1 matches at 8 bases. After removal of 2 bases from V and 7 bases from J, the junction contained 9 bases not matched to a gene. CDR3 length: 16 amino acids. The germline CDR1 and CDR2 sequences are KGHSH and LQKENI. The CDR3 loop reads CASSPESSGQGEKLFF. The CDR3 nucleotides read TGTGCCAGCTCACCAGAGAGCTCAGGACAGGGTGAAAAACTGTTTTTT.

Only one count was recorded for this clone. V usage is TRBV10-3 and J usage is TRBJ2-7; 13 bases line up with TRBD2. Germline CDR1 and CDR2: ENHRY and SYGVKD. This CDR3 comprises 15 residues. Trimming took 3 bases from V and 4 from J; bases not matched to a gene: 3. CDR3 bases: TGTGCCATCAGTGAAGGACTAGCGGGGGAATACGAGCAGTACTTC. Translated, it gives CAISEGLAGEYEQYF.

V gene TRBV24-1 combines with J gene TRBJ2-1; D not resolved. The CDR3 covers 12 residues. CDR1 is KGHDR and CDR2 is SFDVKD in the germline V gene. With 5 bases removed from V and 7 bases from J, the gap between germline ends came to 8 bases. DNA for the CDR3: TGTGCCACCAGTGGCCCAGAAAATGAGCAGTTCTTC. This gives the protein CATSGPENEQFF.

The CDR3 sequence: CASSSGQGTANEKLFF. The CDR3 region has the DNA TGTGCCAGCAGTTCCGGACAGGGAACAGCTAATGAAAAACTGTTTTTT. V gene TRBV5-4 combines with J gene TRBJ1-4; 8 bases are a match to TRBD1. The V segment lost 5 bases and the J segment 3 bases; nucleotides outside the gene matches: 9. Per the germline V gene, CDR1 is SGHNT and CDR2 is YYREEE (reference sequence). CDR3 size: 16 residues.

V is TRBV27 and J is TRBJ2-7; unclear D gene. V was cut by 4 bases and J by 2 bases, with 6 bases left in between. The germline CDR1 and CDR2 sequences are MNHEY and SMNVEV (reference sequence). This CDR3 spans 12 amino acids. The DNA of the CDR3 is TGTGCCAGCAGTTCCATCCCCTACGAGCAGTACTTC. This sequence encodes CASSSIPYEQYF.

CDR3 loop: CASSLHGGVADTYEQYF. For the CDR3, the DNA is TGTGCCAGCAGTTTACACGGGGGGGTAGCGGACACCTACGAGCAGTACTTC. The rearrangement uses TRBV28 and TRBJ2-7; 8 bases align to TRBD2. Germline V CDR1 and CDR2: MDHEN, SYDVKM. After removal of 2 bases from V and 2 bases from J, the junction contained 11 bases not matched to a gene. The CDR3 runs to 17 residues.

The J gene is TRBJ2-7, the V gene TRBV7-2; 9 nucleotides align to TRBD1. The CDR3 has 16 amino acids. The germline gives CDR1 SGHTA, CDR2 FQGNSA. J was trimmed by 3 bases and V by 1 base; bases with no gene match: 7. The CDR3 loop reads CASSLGPVTGGYEQYF. Here the CDR3 DNA reads TGTGCCAGCAGCTTAGGACCTGTGACAGGGGGCTACGAGCAGTACTTC.

The chain employs TRBV27 and TRBJ2-7; TRBD1 aligns across 7 bases. The V and J ends lost 6 bases and 6 bases, in that order; junction bases with no gene match: 14. Germline V gene lookup returns CDR1 MNHEY and CDR2 SMNVEV (reference sequence). This CDR3 is built from 15 residues. CDR3 loop: CASRTMRQGMREQYF. The CDR3 nucleotides are TGTGCCAGCAGAACAATGAGACAGGGTATGCGCGAGCAGTACTTC.

V and J are TRBV4-1 and TRBJ1-6, with D possibly being TRBD1 (5 bases). CDR3 length equals 17 residues. Trimming left V 3 bases short and J 6 bases short, with 18 bases between. Germline V gene lookup returns CDR1 MGHRA and CDR2 YSYEKL. The CDR3 region is CASSHFLRVRGNSPLHF. In DNA, the CDR3 is TGCGCCAGCAGCCACTTTCTCAGGGTGAGAGGTAATTCACCCCTCCACTTT.

This clone appeared a single time. This chain connects TRBV7-9 to TRBJ2-2; TRBD1 aligns across 7 bases. The CDR3 is 14 residues long. V gave up 10 bases and J gave up 2 bases; unmatched junction bases: 7. Germline loops: CDR1 SEHNR, CDR2 FQNEAQ (reference sequence). The CDR3 here is CATPGQPNTGELFF. The DNA for the CDR3 is TGTGCCACACCGGGACAGCCTAACACCGGGGAGCTGTTTTTT.